This T cell receptor beta chain was observed in a study of blood T cell repertoires in COVID-19. This clone was picked up a small number of times. The CDR3 covers 19 residues. Trimming took 4 bases from V and 3 from J, leaving 27 bases between them. Germline loops: CDR1 MGHRA, CDR2 YSYEKL. The method was immunoSEQ multiplex PCR; TCRdb's version includes in-frame clones alone and lacks a portion of them. The sample carries some 140,000 clones, roughly 83% recorded once. The chain is built from TRBV4-1 and TRBJ1-1, with D maybe TRBD1 (5 bases). The sequenced sample consisted of PBMCs or T cells enriched from blood (not recorded which). The receptor was isolated from a man in his forties or fifties with acute COVID-19. As DNA, the CDR3 is TGCGCCAGCAGCCCGGAGCAGAGTGTAGCGCCAGGGACTGACACTGAAGCTTTCTTT. Translated: CASSPEQSVAPGTDTEAFF.